Each of the 21 T cell receptor beta chains below was sequenced from the same sample in a study of T cell responses to AZD1222 COVID-19 vaccine. The method was immunoSEQ multiplex PCR; TCRdb's version includes in-frame clones alone and lacks a portion of them. The table has 250,000 or so clones, just over 90% seen once. The sequences come from peripheral blood, collected on day 0 of AZD1222 vaccination. Receptor source: an adult in good health.

For the CDR3, the DNA is TGTGCCAGCACCCGAGACAGGCCACCCTATGGCTACACCTTC. Translating gives CASTRDRPPYGYTF. This chain connects TRBV13 to TRBJ1-2; D is possibly TRBD1 (6 bases). The CDR3 runs to 14 residues. V was clipped by 7 bases and J by 4 bases, with 16 bases between them. Looked up from germline, CDR1 is PRHDT and CDR2 is FYEKMQ (reference sequence).

The J gene is TRBJ1-5, the V gene TRBV7-2, with 7 bases lining up with TRBD1. Germline CDR1 reads SGHTA; CDR2 reads FQGNSA. J gave up 7 bases and V 5 bases, and 14 bases lay outside the gene matches. The CDR3 extends over 16 amino acids. Here the CDR3 reads CASSQEGRGQGQPQHF. The CDR3 DNA reads TGTGCCAGCAGCCAGGAGGGAAGGGGGCAGGGACAGCCCCAGCATTTT.

CDR3 protein: CASSPTRRSEQFF. In DNA form, the CDR3 reads TGTGCCAGCAGCCCTACTAGACGCAGTGAGCAGTTCTTC. This chain connects TRBV11-2 to TRBJ2-1; D possibly corresponds to TRBD2 (5 bases). Germline CDR1 and CDR2: SGHAT and FQNNGV. V lost 5 bases to trimming and J lost 9 bases, with 14 bases between them. This CDR3 is 13 amino acids long.

This chain uses TRBV7-8 with TRBJ2-3, with TRBD2 as a possible D gene (6 bases). CDR1 is SGHVS and CDR2 is FQNEAQ in the germline V gene. The CDR3 length is 13 residues. The V and J ends lost 6 bases and 1 base respectively, with 8 bases between them. The CDR3 loop reads CASRGLRTDTQYF. CDR3 coding DNA: TGTGCCAGCAGGGGACTCCGCACAGATACGCAGTATTTT.

This clone was picked up a small number of times. The chain has TRBV7-9 and TRBJ1-3, with D tentatively TRBD1 (6 bases). Germline V gene data show CDR1 as SEHNR and CDR2 as FQNEAQ (reference sequence). The CDR3 covers 15 residues. The ends were cut back, 6 bases at V and 4 bases at J, with 16 bases in the middle. In nucleotides, the CDR3 is TGTGCCAGCAGGTTCGCCCGGGGGGCAGGAAACACCATATATTTT. Amino acids: CASRFARGAGNTIYF.

This clone was seen only a few times. The J gene is TRBJ2-7, the V gene TRBV4-3, with 11 positions matching TRBD1. J was trimmed by 4 bases and V by 2 bases; bases with no gene match: 4. This CDR3 has 15 amino acids. CDR1 LGHNA and CDR2 YSLEER come from the germline V gene. The chain's CDR3 is CASSQMGTGGYEQYF. The CDR3 bases are TGCGCCAGCAGCCAAATGGGGACAGGGGGATACGAGCAGTACTTC.

The chain is built from TRBV11-2 and TRBJ1-4, with TRBD1 identical over 7 bases. V gave up 5 bases and J gave up 5 bases; unmatched junction bases: 8. This CDR3 has 15 amino acids. Germline V gene sequence: CDR1 SGHAT, CDR2 FQNNGV. For the CDR3, the DNA is TGTGCCAGCAGCCCACAGGGGTTAAGCAATGAAAAACTGTTTTTT. Translating gives CASSPQGLSNEKLFF. The full variable domain, completed using reference TRBV11-2 and TRBJ1-4, is EAGVAQSPRYKIIEKRQSVAFWCNPISGHATLYWYQQILGQGPKLLIQFQNNGVVDDSQLPKDRFSAERLKGVDSTLKIQPAKLEDSAVYLCASSPQGLSNEKLFFGSGTQLSVL.

The rearrangement links TRBV4-2 to TRBJ1-1, with D possibly being TRBD1 (5 bases). The V gene lost 1 base and the J gene lost 4 bases, with 16 bases spanning the gap. Germline V gene lookup returns CDR1 LGHNA and CDR2 YNFKEQ. The CDR3 loop spans 16 amino acids. In nucleotides, the CDR3 is TGTGCCAGCAGCCAAGTTGCACGGGGCTCGGGCACTGAAGCTTTCTTT. The encoded protein is CASSQVARGSGTEAFF.

V usage is TRBV29-1 and J usage is TRBJ2-7; D is unclear. Germline V gene data show CDR1 as SQVTM and CDR2 as ANQGSEA. CDR3 length: 12 residues. Trimming pared 5 bases from V and 4 bases from J, leaving 12 bases between. The CDR3 DNA reads as TGCAGCGTTTCATCTAGTGGATACGAGCAGTACTTC. Amino acid sequence: CSVSSSGYEQYF.

The gene calls are TRBV10-3 and TRBJ2-5; D ambiguous. Germline assignment: CDR1 ENHRY and CDR2 SYGVKD. The V end was cut by 4 bases, the J end by 0 bases, with 15 bases between. The CDR3 loop spans 16 amino acids. The CDR3 here is CAISASSAIDQETQYF. Written as DNA, the CDR3 is TGTGCCATCAGTGCCTCCTCGGCTATAGACCAAGAGACCCAGTACTTC.

The V and J genes are TRBV28 and TRBJ2-7, with D maybe TRBD1 (7 bases). The length of the CDR3 is 15 residues. Germline V gene data show CDR1 as MDHEN and CDR2 as SYDVKM. V dropped 5 bases and J dropped 1 base, with 15 bases sitting between them. The CDR3 is CASSRWAGGSYEQYF. The CDR3 DNA reads as TGTGCCAGCAGTCGGTGGGCAGGGGGGTCCTACGAGCAGTACTTC.

This chain's CDR3 is CASTIVTYNEQFF. CDR3 DNA: TGTGCCAGCACTATAGTCACCTACAATGAGCAGTTCTTC. The rearrangement uses TRBV13 and TRBJ2-1; D ambiguous. V lost 7 bases, J lost 2 bases, and 9 bases lay in between. The CDR3 has 13 residues. From germline, CDR1 is PRHDT and CDR2 FYEKMQ (reference sequence).

The chain employs TRBV30 and TRBJ1-2, with D possibly TRBD1 on 5 matching bases. The germline gives CDR1 GTSNPN, CDR2 SVGIG (reference sequence). V lost 5 bases and J lost 8, with 15 bases in between. The CDR3 covers 12 residues. In nucleotides, the CDR3 is TGTGCCTGGGGCCGGGGCCCGGAGGGCTACACCTTC. Translation: CAWGRGPEGYTF.

The V and J genes are TRBV24-1 and TRBJ2-1; 9 bases line up with TRBD2. The length of the CDR3 is 22 residues. Trimming cost V 2 bases and J 3 bases; bases outside gene matches: 22. Germline-derived CDR1 and CDR2 are KGHDR and SFDVKD. Written as DNA, the CDR3 is TGTGCCACCAGTGATTCATATACTAGCGGGTCTAGATATCCCTCCCGCTACAATGAGCAGTTCTTC. It yields the protein CATSDSYTSGSRYPSRYNEQFF.

This chain joins TRBV7-9 and TRBJ2-7; D is tentatively TRBD1 or TRBD2 (6 bases each). CDR3 size: 16 residues. Trimming removed 5 bases from V and 4 bases from J, with 21 bases in between. CDR1 and CDR2 (germline): SEHNR, FQNEAQ (reference sequence). The chain's CDR3 is CASSPARGRHDYEQYF. The CDR3 nucleotides are TGTGCCAGCAGCCCCGCCCGGGGGCGGCATGATTACGAGCAGTACTTC.

J is TRBJ2-1 and V is TRBV7-9; D is unclear. V was trimmed by 6 bases and J by 0 bases, leaving 15 bases between them. In germline, CDR1 is SEHNR, CDR2 FQNEAQ (reference sequence). The length of the CDR3 is 16 residues. CDR3 protein: CASSSPGASSYNEQFF. The CDR3 nucleotides read TGTGCCAGCAGTTCTCCGGGTGCTAGCTCCTACAATGAGCAGTTCTTC.

The V and J genes are TRBV5-1 and TRBJ2-6, with 7 bases aligning to TRBD2. Looked up from germline, CDR1 is SGHRS and CDR2 is YFSETQ. V trimming: 0 bases; J trimming: 4 bases; junction bases outside the gene matches: 7. The CDR3 sequence is 17 residues long. The CDR3 nucleotides are TGCGCCAGCAGCTTGGAGGGGCGGGGGAGAGGGGCCAACGTCCTGACTTTC. This translates into CASSLEGRGRGANVLTF. The full variable domain, with the rest looked up from reference TRBV5-1 and TRBJ2-6, is KAGVTQTPRYLIKTRGQQVTLSCSPISGHRSVSWYQQTPGQGLQFLFEYFSETQRNKGNFPGRFSGRQFSNSRSEMNVSTLELGDSALYLCASSLEGRGRGANVLTFGAGSRLTVL.

This rearrangement joins TRBV20-1 to TRBJ1-6; D perhaps matches TRBD1 (6 bases). V dropped 3 bases and J dropped 7 bases, with 13 bases sitting between them. The CDR3 contains 14 residues. CDR1 is DFQATT and CDR2 is SNEGSKA in the germline V gene (reference sequence). The chain's CDR3 is CSASQDRTNSPLHF. Written as DNA, the CDR3 is TGCAGTGCTAGTCAGGACAGAACGAATTCACCCCTCCACTTT.

V usage is TRBV28 and J usage is TRBJ1-2, with D possibly TRBD1 on 6 matching bases. The ends were cut back, 6 bases at V and 4 bases at J, with 12 bases in the middle. Germline assignment: CDR1 MDHEN and CDR2 SYDVKM. The CDR3 runs 13 residues. Here the CDR3 reads CASRKSGAYGYTF. Here the CDR3 DNA reads TGTGCCAGCAGAAAGTCAGGGGCCTATGGCTACACCTTC.

This chain connects TRBV21-1 to TRBJ2-3; TRBD2, the table's D call, lacks a check against the DNA. TRBV21-1 is designated a pseudogene. There are 18 residues in the CDR3. The CDR3 DNA reads as TGTGCCAGCAGCAATATGTTCCCTACGCGGGGGGGGACAGATACGCAGTATTTT. Translating it yields CASSNMFPTRGGTDTQYF.

This clone was counted only a few times. J is TRBJ2-2 and V is TRBV5-1; TRBD1 matches 8 bases. Germline CDR1 reads SGHRS; CDR2 reads YFSETQ. V lost 0 bases to trimming and J lost 7 bases; unmatched junction nucleotides: 8. The CDR3 contains 16 residues. CDR3 amino acids: CASSLASGGLNGELFF. The CDR3 DNA reads as TGCGCCAGCAGCTTGGCGTCAGGGGGCTTGAACGGGGAGCTGTTTTTT.